The 30 T cell receptor beta chains given below trace back to one sample, sequenced in a study of T-cell reconstitution after alpha-beta-depleted transplantation in children. Construction of the TCRbeta library involved unique molecular identifiers. In TCRdb, the PCR reads were re-called with MiXCR into one record per CDR3 protein. Among almost 600,000 distinct CDR3 sequences listed, about a quarter were seen once. The source material was PBMCs, sampled before TCRalphabeta/CD19-depleted stem cell transplant. Receptors originate from a boy younger than two with Wiskott-Aldrich syndrome, due to receive a stem cell transplant.

V usage is TRBV7-9 and J usage is TRBJ2-7; D is uncertain. V was trimmed by 2 bases and J by 2 bases, leaving 10 bases between them. Germline loops: CDR1 SEHNR, CDR2 FQNEAQ (reference sequence). CDR3 length equals 14 residues. CDR3 coding DNA: TGTGCCAGCAGCTTACTGCGGAGTCCCTACGAGCAGTACTTC. Encoded protein: CASSLLRSPYEQYF.

In this sample, this clonotype turned up once. The chain couples TRBV12-3 or TRBV12-4 to TRBJ2-3; either TRBD1 or TRBD2 may supply D (5 bases each). V lost 5 bases to trimming and J lost 8 bases, with 14 bases between them. CDR3 length: 13 amino acids. The CDR3 loop reads CASSPGRTATQYF. CDR3 nucleotides: TGTGCCAGCAGTCCAGGGCGGACTGCTACGCAGTATTTT.

The V and J genes are TRBV5-4 and TRBJ2-3, with D tentatively TRBD1 (6 bases). The germline gives CDR1 SGHNT, CDR2 YYREEE (reference sequence). The ends were cut back, 3 bases at V and 0 bases at J, with 11 bases in the middle. This CDR3 region has 15 residues. The CDR3 is CASSSGTPSTDTQYF. The CDR3, as DNA: TGTGCCAGCAGCTCCGGGACACCGAGCACAGATACGCAGTATTTT.

The rearrangement links TRBV7-2 to TRBJ1-2, with 9 bases matching TRBD1. CDR1 and CDR2 (germline): SGHTA, FQGNSA. CDR3 length equals 14 residues. V was clipped by 0 bases and J by 5 bases; unmatched bases: 1. The CDR3 DNA is TGTGCCAGCAGCTTAGCAGGGACAGGGTATGGCTACACCTTC. Translated, it gives CASSLAGTGYGYTF.

The chain carries TRBV29-1 and TRBJ2-1; 8 bases align to TRBD1. V trimming: 6 bases; J trimming: 6 bases; junction bases outside the gene matches: 4. The CDR3 consists of 12 residues. The V gene's germline CDR1 is SQVTM and CDR2 ANQGSEA. The CDR3 here is CSVTGVSNEQFF. The CDR3 coding sequence is TGCAGCGTGACAGGGGTGAGCAATGAGCAGTTCTTC.

The chain links TRBV27 to TRBJ2-7; TRBD2 is a possible D gene (5 bases). Deletions cut 3 bases from V and 9 bases from J, with 15 bases between. CDR3 length equals 13 residues. Germline V gene data show CDR1 as MNHEY and CDR2 as SMNVEV (reference sequence). CDR3 in amino acids: CASSFKRSAWQYF. CDR3 coding DNA: TGTGCCAGCAGTTTTAAGCGGAGTGCTTGGCAGTACTTC.

This clonotype occurred a few times. The gene calls are TRBV7-8 and TRBJ2-7, with D maybe TRBD2 (6 bases). Per the germline V gene, CDR1 is SGHVS and CDR2 is FQNEAQ. V was clipped by 5 bases and J by 3 bases, with 14 bases between them. The CDR3 has 14 amino acids. The CDR3 region has the DNA TGTGCCAGCAGCCCCGGAGGGATGAGCTACGAGCAGTACTTC. It yields the protein CASSPGGMSYEQYF.

The table lists this clonotype with a count of one. The V and J genes are TRBV27 and TRBJ2-7; D remains ambiguous. The CDR3 consists of 19 residues. Trimming took off 5 bases at V and 0 bases at J, with 26 bases between the two ends. From germline, CDR1 is MNHEY and CDR2 SMNVEV (reference sequence). The CDR3 region has the DNA TGTGCCAGCAGTCCCAGGACGTCGTCTAAAGGGTCCCTCTCCTACGAGCAGTACTTC. Protein product: CASSPRTSSKGSLSYEQYF.

V usage is TRBV5-1 and J usage is TRBJ2-7; weak D call: TRBD2 (5 bases). The V end lost 3 bases, the J end lost 1 base, and 11 bases lay between the germline ends. Germline loops: CDR1 SGHRS, CDR2 YFSETQ. The CDR3 consists of 14 residues. CDR3 sequence: CASSWGAQSYEQYF. The CDR3 nucleotides are TGCGCCAGCAGCTGGGGAGCCCAATCCTACGAGCAGTACTTC. Drawing the rest from reference TRBV5-1 and TRBJ2-7, the complete variable domain is KAGVTQTPRYLIKTRGQQVTLSCSPISGHRSVSWYQQTPGQGLQFLFEYFSETQRNKGNFPGRFSGRQFSNSRSEMNVSTLELGDSALYLCASSWGAQSYEQYFGPGTRLTVT.

This clonotype showed up just a few times. J is TRBJ2-6 and V is TRBV5-1; D unclear. The CDR3 length is 16 residues. CDR1 is SGHRS, CDR2 YFSETQ, per germline. The V end lost 6 bases, the J end lost 2 bases, and 15 bases lay between the germline ends. The CDR3 nucleotides are TGCGCCAGCAAGGCCTTACTCAAAACTGGGGCCAACGTCCTGACTTTC. This translates into CASKALLKTGANVLTF.

This chain uses TRBV12-3 or TRBV12-4 with TRBJ1-1; D is unresolved. The CDR3 totals 12 residues. Trimming left V 7 bases short and J 4 bases short, with 10 bases between. CDR3 in amino acids: CASKGAVTEAFF. DNA of the CDR3: TGTGCCAGCAAGGGAGCAGTCACTGAAGCTTTCTTT.

V gene TRBV7-8 combines with J gene TRBJ2-2; maybe TRBD2 (5 bases). Trimming cost V 7 bases and J 4 bases, with 10 bases left between them. CDR3 size: 13 residues. Germline CDR1 SGHVS, CDR2 FQNEAQ. DNA for the CDR3: TGTGCCAGCAAGAGGGTACGCACCGGGGAGCTGTTTTTT. Translation gives CASKRVRTGELFF.

CDR3 sequence (DNA): TGTGCCAGCAGACTAAAACAGGGAAGTTACACTGAAGCTTTCTTT. Its translation is CASRLKQGSYTEAFF. The chain carries TRBV7-2 and TRBJ1-1, with D maybe TRBD1 (6 bases). CDR1 and CDR2 from the germline V gene are SGHTA and FQGNSA. The length of the CDR3 is 15 residues. With 6 bases removed from V and 3 bases from J, the gap between germline ends came to 17 bases. Together with reference TRBV7-2 and TRBJ1-1, the CDR3 gives the full variable domain: GAGVSQSPSNKVTEKGKDVELRCDPISGHTALYWYRQSLGQGLEFLIYFQGNSAPDKSGLPSDRFSAERTGGSVSTLTIQRTQQEDSAVYLCASRLKQGSYTEAFFGQGTRLTVV.

The CDR3 DNA follows: TGTGCCAGCAGCTTAGTTTTCCAACCAACTAGCACAGATACGCAGTATTTT. This codes for CASSLVFQPTSTDTQYF. V usage is TRBV7-2 and J usage is TRBJ2-3, with unresolved D. The CDR3 is 17 amino acids. Trimming shortened V by 1 base and J by 0 bases, and 14 bases separated the two germline ends. Germline lookup yields CDR1 SGHTA and CDR2 FQGNSA.

V and J are TRBV2 and TRBJ2-1; 7 nucleotides align to TRBD2. Germline assignment: CDR1 SNHLY and CDR2 FYNNEI. This CDR3 region has 15 residues. V gave up 3 bases and J gave up 4 bases; unmatched junction bases: 6. CDR3 residues: CASSEAASGYNEQFF. CDR3 coding DNA: TGTGCCAGCAGTGAGGCGGCTAGCGGATACAATGAGCAGTTCTTC. The full variable domain, completed using reference TRBV2 and TRBJ2-1, is EPEVTQTPSHQVTQMGQEVILRCVPISNHLYFYWYRQILGQKVEFLVSFYNNEISEKSEIFDDQFSVERPDGSNFTLKIRSTKLEDSAMYFCASSEAASGYNEQFFGPGTRLTVL.

V is TRBV20-1 and J is TRBJ2-1, with TRBD2 identical over 10 bases. V dropped 6 bases and J dropped 12; count of bases not matched to a gene: 8. This CDR3 contains 12 residues. In germline, CDR1 is DFQATT, CDR2 SNEGSKA (reference sequence). The CDR3: CSASGRALAQFF. The CDR3 nucleotides are TGCAGTGCGAGCGGGAGGGCCCTCGCGCAGTTCTTC.

This clonotype turned up a few times. This rearrangement joins TRBV5-5 to TRBJ2-7, with D tentatively TRBD2 (6 bases). This CDR3 has 14 residues. In germline, CDR1 is SGHKS, CDR2 YYEKEE (reference sequence). V was shortened by 4 bases and J by 6 bases, with 17 bases between the two germline ends. The CDR3 reads CASSQLPQGGEQYF. CDR3 DNA: TGTGCCAGCAGCCAACTTCCTCAGGGAGGCGAGCAGTACTTC.

This clonotype appeared many times. The junction departs from the called germline gene at one end, perhaps through a read error. V and J are TRBV5-1 and TRBJ2-7, with TRBD2 matching over 14 bases. The CDR3 covers 16 residues. CDR1 is SGHRS, CDR2 YFSETQ, per germline. CDR3 sequence reads: CASSLGLAGGSYEQYF. CDR3 in DNA: TGTGCCAGCAGCTTAGGACTAGCGGGAGGATCCTACGAGCAGTACTTC.

In its sample, this clonotype was seen a few times. CDR3 protein: CAISEPYRANTDTQYF. CDR3 in DNA: TGTGCCATCAGTGAGCCCTATCGGGCCAACACAGATACGCAGTATTTT. This chain links TRBV10-3 with TRBJ2-3; D unresolved. From germline, CDR1 is ENHRY and CDR2 SYGVKD. The CDR3 runs 16 residues. Trimming took off 2 bases at V and 2 bases at J, with 14 bases between the two ends.

The sample holds a few counts of this clonotype. The chain recombines TRBV18 with TRBJ2-5; 8 bases align to TRBD1. The germline V gene has CDR1 KGHSH and CDR2 LQKENI. V lost 3 bases and J lost 5; bases outside the gene matches: 8. This CDR3 has 15 residues. CDR3 nucleotides: TGTGCCAGCTCACCCCAGGCAGGGGGCGAGGAGACCCAGTACTTC. Translated: CASSPQAGGEETQYF.

The chain carries TRBV10-3 and TRBJ1-6, with a tentative D call TRBD1 (6 bases). This CDR3 comprises 14 residues. Germline CDR1 ENHRY, CDR2 SYGVKD. V gave up 6 bases and J gave up 10 bases, with 16 bases separating them. CDR3 sequence: CAISKESGVSPLHF. The CDR3 DNA follows: TGTGCCATCAGCAAAGAATCAGGGGTGTCACCCCTCCACTTT.

The chain is built from TRBV6-2 or TRBV6-3 and TRBJ2-2; 14 positions agree with TRBD2. CDR1 is MNHEY and CDR2 is SVGEGT in the germline V gene. The CDR3 has 14 residues. DNA for the CDR3: TGTGGGGTACGGACTAGCGGGAGGTCCGGGGAGCTGTTTTTT. It codes for CGVRTSGRSGELFF.

Here the CDR3 DNA reads TGCGCCAGCAGCTTGGTGCAGGGACTCTATGGCTACACCTTC. Its protein is CASSLVQGLYGYTF. The chain links TRBV5-1 to TRBJ1-2; D perhaps matches TRBD1 (5 bases). The CDR3 has 14 residues. Germline V gives CDR1 SGHRS, CDR2 YFSETQ. The V gene lost 0 bases and the J gene lost 4 bases, with 10 bases spanning the gap. The full variable domain, rest sourced from reference TRBV5-1 and TRBJ1-2, is KAGVTQTPRYLIKTRGQQVTLSCSPISGHRSVSWYQQTPGQGLQFLFEYFSETQRNKGNFPGRFSGRQFSNSRSEMNVSTLELGDSALYLCASSLVQGLYGYTFGSGTRLTVV.

The CDR3 is CSAAEVSYEQYF. For the CDR3, the DNA is TGCAGCGCAGCTGAGGTCTCCTACGAGCAGTACTTC. The chain links TRBV20-1 to TRBJ2-7; D gene unclear. The CDR3 spans 12 residues. From germline, CDR1 is DFQATT and CDR2 SNEGSKA (reference sequence).

This rearrangement joins TRBV12-3 or TRBV12-4 to TRBJ2-7; 14 positions match TRBD2. This CDR3 has 15 residues. The J segment lost 5 bases and the V segment lost 5 bases, leaving 5 bases of the junction unmatched. CDR3 DNA sequence: TGTGCCAGCAGTCCGACTAGCGGGAGGGCCAACGAGCAGTACTTC. This codes for CASSPTSGRANEQYF.

This rearrangement joins TRBV10-3 to TRBJ1-1, with 7 bases aligning to TRBD1. J lost 3 bases, V lost 3 bases, and 13 bases had no gene match. Per the germline V gene, CDR1 is ENHRY and CDR2 is SYGVKD. This CDR3 region has 17 residues. The CDR3 DNA sequence: TGTGCCATCAGTGATAGTCGTAGGGGGCGCGAGGACACTGAAGCTTTCTTT. Encoded protein: CAISDSRRGREDTEAFF.

This clonotype has a handful of counts. The chain uses TRBV25-1 and TRBJ1-2; D is unresolved. There are 11 residues in the CDR3. Trimming left V 3 bases short and J 5 bases short, with 4 bases between. Germline lookup yields CDR1 MGHDK and CDR2 SYGVNS. The CDR3 DNA is TGTGCCAGCAGTGACGGGTATGGCTACACCTTC. As protein: CASSDGYGYTF.

The chain is built from TRBV7-8 and TRBJ2-3; D gene unclear. The CDR3 sequence is 17 residues long. Looked up from germline, CDR1 is SGHVS and CDR2 is FQNEAQ. Trimming shortened V by 5 bases and J by 0 bases, and 18 bases separated the two germline ends. CDR3 nucleotide sequence: TGTGCCAGCAGCCACCACATTGGCGACTCTAGCACAGATACGCAGTATTTT. Translation gives CASSHHIGDSSTDTQYF. Using reference TRBV7-8 and TRBJ2-3 for the parts outside the CDR3, the full variable domain is GAGVSQSPRYKVAKRGQDVALRCDPISGHVSLFWYQQALGQGPEFLTYFQNEAQLDKSGLPSDRFFAERPEGSVSTLKIQRTQQEDSAVYLCASSHHIGDSSTDTQYFGPGTRLTVL.

The rearrangement uses TRBV5-1 and TRBJ2-3; 8 nucleotides line up with TRBD1. Germline V gene lookup returns CDR1 SGHRS and CDR2 YFSETQ. With V trimmed by 3 bases and J by 0 bases, 3 bases remained unmatched. The CDR3 spans 15 residues. The CDR3 DNA reads as TGCGCCAGCAGCTGGACAGGGACGAGCACAGATACGCAGTATTTT. It translates to CASSWTGTSTDTQYF. The variable domain in full, with the rest retrieved from reference TRBV5-1 and TRBJ2-3, is KAGVTQTPRYLIKTRGQQVTLSCSPISGHRSVSWYQQTPGQGLQFLFEYFSETQRNKGNFPGRFSGRQFSNSRSEMNVSTLELGDSALYLCASSWTGTSTDTQYFGPGTRLTVL.

The genes are TRBV28 and TRBJ2-1, with D unresolved. Germline V CDR1 and CDR2: MDHEN, SYDVKM. The CDR3 is 13 residues long. V shed 2 bases and J shed 9 bases, with 11 bases lying between them. CDR3 protein: CASSLGGGSEQFF. Here the CDR3 DNA reads TGTGCCAGCAGTTTAGGCGGTGGTAGTGAGCAGTTCTTC.